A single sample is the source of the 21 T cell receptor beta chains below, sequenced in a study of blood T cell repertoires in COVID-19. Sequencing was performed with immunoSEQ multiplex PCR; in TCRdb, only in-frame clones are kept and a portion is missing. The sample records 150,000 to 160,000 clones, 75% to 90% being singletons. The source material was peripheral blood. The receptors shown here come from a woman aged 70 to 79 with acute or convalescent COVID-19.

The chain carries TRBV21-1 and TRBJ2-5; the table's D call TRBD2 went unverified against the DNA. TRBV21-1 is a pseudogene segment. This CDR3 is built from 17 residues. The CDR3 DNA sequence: TGTGCCAGCATTTATGGCCTAGAACCAGAGTACCAAGAGACCCAGTACTTC. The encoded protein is CASIYGLEPEYQETQYF.

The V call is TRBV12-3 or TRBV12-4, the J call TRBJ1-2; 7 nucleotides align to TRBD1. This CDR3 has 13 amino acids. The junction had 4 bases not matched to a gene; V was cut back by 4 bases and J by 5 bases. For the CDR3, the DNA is TGTGCCAGCAGTTGGACAGGTGAATATGGCTACACCTTC. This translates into CASSWTGEYGYTF.

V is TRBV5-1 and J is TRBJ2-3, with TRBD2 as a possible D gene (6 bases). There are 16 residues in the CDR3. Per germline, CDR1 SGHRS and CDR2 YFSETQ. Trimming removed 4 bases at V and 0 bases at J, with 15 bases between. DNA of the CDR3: TGCGCCAGCAGCACCGGGACTCCCTCCAGCACAGATACGCAGTATTTT. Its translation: CASSTGTPSSTDTQYF.

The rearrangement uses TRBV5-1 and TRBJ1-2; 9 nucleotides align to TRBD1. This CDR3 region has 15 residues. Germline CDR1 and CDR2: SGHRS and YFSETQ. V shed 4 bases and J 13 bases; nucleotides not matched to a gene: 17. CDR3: CASSPRWADRGSSTF. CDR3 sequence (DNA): TGCGCCAGCAGCCCCCGCTGGGCGGACAGGGGATCCTCCACCTTC.

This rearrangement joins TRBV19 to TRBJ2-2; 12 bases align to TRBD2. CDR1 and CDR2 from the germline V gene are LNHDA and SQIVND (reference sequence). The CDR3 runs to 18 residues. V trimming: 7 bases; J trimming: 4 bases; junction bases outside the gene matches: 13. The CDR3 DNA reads TGTGCCAGTATCGATAGCCGGCTAGCGGGGGGGTCCACCGGGGAGCTGTTTTTT. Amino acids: CASIDSRLAGGSTGELFF.

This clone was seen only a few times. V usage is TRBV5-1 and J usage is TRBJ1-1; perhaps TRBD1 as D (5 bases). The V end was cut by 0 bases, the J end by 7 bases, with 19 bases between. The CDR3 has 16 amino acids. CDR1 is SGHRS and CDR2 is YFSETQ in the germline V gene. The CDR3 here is CASSLAPLGGAGEAFF. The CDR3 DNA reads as TGCGCCAGCAGCTTGGCACCCCTGGGAGGGGCCGGTGAAGCTTTCTTT.

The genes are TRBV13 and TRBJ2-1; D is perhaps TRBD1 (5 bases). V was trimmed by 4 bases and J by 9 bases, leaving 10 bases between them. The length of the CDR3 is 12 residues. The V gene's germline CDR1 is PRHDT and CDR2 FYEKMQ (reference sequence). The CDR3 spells CASSSRGGEQFF. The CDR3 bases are TGTGCCAGCAGCTCAAGGGGTGGTGAGCAGTTCTTC.

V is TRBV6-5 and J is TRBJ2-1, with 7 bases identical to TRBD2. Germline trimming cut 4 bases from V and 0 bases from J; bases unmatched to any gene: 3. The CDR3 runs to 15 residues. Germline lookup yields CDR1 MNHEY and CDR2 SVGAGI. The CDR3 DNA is TGTGCCAGCAGTTCACTAGCGAGCTCCTACAATGAGCAGTTCTTC. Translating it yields CASSSLASSYNEQFF.

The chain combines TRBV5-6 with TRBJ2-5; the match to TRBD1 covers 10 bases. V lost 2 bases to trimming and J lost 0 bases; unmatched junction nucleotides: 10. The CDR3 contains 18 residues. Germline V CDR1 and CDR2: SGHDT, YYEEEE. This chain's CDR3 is CASSFQTGGELYQETQYF. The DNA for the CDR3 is TGTGCCAGCAGCTTCCAGACAGGGGGCGAACTTTACCAAGAGACCCAGTACTTC.

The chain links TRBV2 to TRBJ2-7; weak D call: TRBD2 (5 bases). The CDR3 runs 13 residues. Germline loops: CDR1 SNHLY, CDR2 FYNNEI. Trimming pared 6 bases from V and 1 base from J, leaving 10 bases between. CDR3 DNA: TGTGCCAGCAGGAGGACGGGGTCCTACGAGCAGTACGTC. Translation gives CASRRTGSYEQYV.

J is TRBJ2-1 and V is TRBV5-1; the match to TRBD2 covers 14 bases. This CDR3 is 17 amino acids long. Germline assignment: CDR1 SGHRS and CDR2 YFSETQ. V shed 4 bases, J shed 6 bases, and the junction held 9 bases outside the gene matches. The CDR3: CASSLNPTSGGANEQFF. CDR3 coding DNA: TGCGCCAGCAGCCTCAACCCGACTAGCGGGGGGGCCAATGAGCAGTTCTTC.

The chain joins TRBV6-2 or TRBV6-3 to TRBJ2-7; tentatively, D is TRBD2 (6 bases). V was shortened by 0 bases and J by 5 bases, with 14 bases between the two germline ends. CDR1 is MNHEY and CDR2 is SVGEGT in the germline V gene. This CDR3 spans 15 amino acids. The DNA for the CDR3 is TGTGCCAGCAGTTACTCTGGAGGGGTGAGTCACGAGCAGTACTTC. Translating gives CASSYSGGVSHEQYF.

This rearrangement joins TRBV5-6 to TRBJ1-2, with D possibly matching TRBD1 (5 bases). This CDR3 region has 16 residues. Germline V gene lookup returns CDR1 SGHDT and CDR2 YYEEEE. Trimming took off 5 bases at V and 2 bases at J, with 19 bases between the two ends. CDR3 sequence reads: CASRGRWGTLNYGYTF. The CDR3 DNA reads TGTGCCAGCAGAGGACGGTGGGGCACCTTAAACTATGGCTACACCTTC.

The CDR3 nucleotides are TGTGCCAGCAGTATCCGGCGGGACTCACAGCCCCAGCATTTT. Protein sequence: CASSIRRDSQPQHF. This chain connects TRBV2 to TRBJ1-5; D possibly corresponds to TRBD1 (5 bases). There are 14 residues in the CDR3. The ends were cut back, 5 bases at V and 7 bases at J, with 15 bases in the middle. CDR1 is SNHLY and CDR2 is FYNNEI in the germline V gene.

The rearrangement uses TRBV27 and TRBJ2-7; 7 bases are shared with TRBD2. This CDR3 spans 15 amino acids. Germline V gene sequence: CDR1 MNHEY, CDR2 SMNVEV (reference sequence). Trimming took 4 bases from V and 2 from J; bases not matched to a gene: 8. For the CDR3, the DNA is TGTGCCAGCAGTTCACCATCCGGGGGGACCTACGAGCAGTACTTC. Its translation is CASSSPSGGTYEQYF.

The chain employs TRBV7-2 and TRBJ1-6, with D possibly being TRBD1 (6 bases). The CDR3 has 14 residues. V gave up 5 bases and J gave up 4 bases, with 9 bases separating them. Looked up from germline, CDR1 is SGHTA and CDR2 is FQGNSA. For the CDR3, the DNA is TGTGCCAGCAGCCACAGGGATTATAATTCACCCCTCCACTTT. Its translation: CASSHRDYNSPLHF.

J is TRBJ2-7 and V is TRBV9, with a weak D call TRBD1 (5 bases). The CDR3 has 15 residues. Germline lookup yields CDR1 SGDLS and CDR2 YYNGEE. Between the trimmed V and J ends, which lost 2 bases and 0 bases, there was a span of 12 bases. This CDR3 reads CASSVTGTSSYEQYF. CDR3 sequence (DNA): TGTGCCAGCAGCGTCACAGGTACAAGCTCCTACGAGCAGTACTTC.

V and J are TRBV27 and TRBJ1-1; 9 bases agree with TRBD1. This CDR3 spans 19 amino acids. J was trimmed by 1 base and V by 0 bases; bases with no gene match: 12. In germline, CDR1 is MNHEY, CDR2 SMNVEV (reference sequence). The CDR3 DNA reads TGTGCCAGCAGTTTATCCCTTTTTAGGACAGGGGCCGAGAACACTGAAGCTTTCTTT. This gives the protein CASSLSLFRTGAENTEAFF.

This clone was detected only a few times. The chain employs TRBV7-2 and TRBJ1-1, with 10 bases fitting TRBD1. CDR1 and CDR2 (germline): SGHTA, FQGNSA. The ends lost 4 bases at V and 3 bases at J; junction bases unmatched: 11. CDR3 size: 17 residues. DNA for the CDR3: TGTGCCAGCAGCTCCCGGGACAGGGGCCGGGGTGACACTGAAGCTTTCTTT. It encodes CASSSRDRGRGDTEAFF.

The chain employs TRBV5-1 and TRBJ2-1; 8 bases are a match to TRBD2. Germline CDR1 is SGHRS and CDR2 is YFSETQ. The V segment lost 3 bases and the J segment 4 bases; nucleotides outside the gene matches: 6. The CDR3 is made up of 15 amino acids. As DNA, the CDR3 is TGCGCCAGCAGCTACGGGGGGGCTAAATACAATGAGCAGTTCTTC. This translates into CASSYGGAKYNEQFF.

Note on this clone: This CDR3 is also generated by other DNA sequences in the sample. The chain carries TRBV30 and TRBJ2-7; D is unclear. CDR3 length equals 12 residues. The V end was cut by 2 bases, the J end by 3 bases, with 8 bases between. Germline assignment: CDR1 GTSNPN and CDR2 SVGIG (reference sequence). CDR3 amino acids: CAWSPDNYEQYF. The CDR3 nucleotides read TGTGCCTGGAGTCCAGACAACTACGAGCAGTACTTC.